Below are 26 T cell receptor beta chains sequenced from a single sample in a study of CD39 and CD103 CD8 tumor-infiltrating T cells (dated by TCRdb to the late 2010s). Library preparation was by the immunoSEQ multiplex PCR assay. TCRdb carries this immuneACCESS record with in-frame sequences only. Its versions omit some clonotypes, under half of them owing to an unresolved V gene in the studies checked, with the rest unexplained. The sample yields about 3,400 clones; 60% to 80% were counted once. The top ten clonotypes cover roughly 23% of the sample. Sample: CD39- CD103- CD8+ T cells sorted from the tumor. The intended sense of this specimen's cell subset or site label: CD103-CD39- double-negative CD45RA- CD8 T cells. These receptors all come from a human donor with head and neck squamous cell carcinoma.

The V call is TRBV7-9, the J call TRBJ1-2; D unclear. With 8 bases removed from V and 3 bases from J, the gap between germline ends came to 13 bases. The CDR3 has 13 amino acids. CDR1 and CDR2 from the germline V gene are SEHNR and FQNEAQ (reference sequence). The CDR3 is CASGVDGYYGYTF. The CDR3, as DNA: TGTGCCAGCGGGGTGGATGGCTACTATGGCTACACCTTC.

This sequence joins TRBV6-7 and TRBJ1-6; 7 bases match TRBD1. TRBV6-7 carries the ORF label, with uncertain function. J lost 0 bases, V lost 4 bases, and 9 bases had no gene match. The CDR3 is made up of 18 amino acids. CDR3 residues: CASSWTGFYSSYNSPLHF. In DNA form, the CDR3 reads TGTGCCAGCAGTTGGACAGGTTTCTATAGCTCCTATAATTCACCCCTCCACTTT.

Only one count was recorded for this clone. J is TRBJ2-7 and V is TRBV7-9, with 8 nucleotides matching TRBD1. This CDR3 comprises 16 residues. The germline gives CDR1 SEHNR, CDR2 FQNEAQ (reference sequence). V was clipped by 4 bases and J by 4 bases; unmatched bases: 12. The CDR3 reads CASSSTAGTGSYEQYF. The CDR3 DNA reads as TGTGCCAGCAGCTCGACCGCCGGGACAGGATCTTACGAGCAGTACTTC.

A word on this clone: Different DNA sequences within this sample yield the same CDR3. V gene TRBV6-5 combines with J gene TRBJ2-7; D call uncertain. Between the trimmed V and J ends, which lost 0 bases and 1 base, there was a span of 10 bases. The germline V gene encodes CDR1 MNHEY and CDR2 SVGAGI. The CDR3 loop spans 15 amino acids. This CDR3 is CASSYSRGISYEQYF. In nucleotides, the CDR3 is TGTGCCAGCAGTTACTCGAGAGGTATTTCCTACGAGCAGTACTTC.

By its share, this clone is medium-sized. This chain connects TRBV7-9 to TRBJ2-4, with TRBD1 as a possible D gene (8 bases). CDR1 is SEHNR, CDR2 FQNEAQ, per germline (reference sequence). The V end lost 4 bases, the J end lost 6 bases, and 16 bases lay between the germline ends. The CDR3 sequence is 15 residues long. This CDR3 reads CASSSTDREGNIQYF. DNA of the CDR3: TGTGCCAGCAGCTCCACGGACAGGGAGGGAAACATTCAGTACTTC. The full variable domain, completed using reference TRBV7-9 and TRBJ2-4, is DTGVSQNPRHKITKRGQNVTFRCDPISEHNRLYWYRQTLGQGPEFLTYFQNEAQLEKSRLLSDRFSAERPKGSFSTLEIQRTEQGDSAMYLCASSSTDREGNIQYFGAGTRLSVL.

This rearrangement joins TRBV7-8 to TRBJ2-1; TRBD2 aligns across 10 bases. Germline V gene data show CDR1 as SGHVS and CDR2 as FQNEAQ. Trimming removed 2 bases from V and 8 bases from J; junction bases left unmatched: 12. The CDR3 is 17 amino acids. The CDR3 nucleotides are TGTGCCAGCAGCTTAACGTTATCAGCGGGGGGGCTGTATGAGCAGTTCTTC. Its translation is CASSLTLSAGGLYEQFF. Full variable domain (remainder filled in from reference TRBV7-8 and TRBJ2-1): GAGVSQSPRYKVAKRGQDVALRCDPISGHVSLFWYQQALGQGPEFLTYFQNEAQLDKSGLPSDRFFAERPEGSVSTLKIQRTQQEDSAVYLCASSLTLSAGGLYEQFFGPGTRLTVL.

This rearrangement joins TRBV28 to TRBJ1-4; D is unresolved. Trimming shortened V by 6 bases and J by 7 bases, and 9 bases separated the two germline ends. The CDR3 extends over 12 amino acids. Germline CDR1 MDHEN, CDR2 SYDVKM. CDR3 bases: TGTGCCAGCAGCCCATCCATTGAAAAACTGTTTTTT. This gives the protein CASSPSIEKLFF.

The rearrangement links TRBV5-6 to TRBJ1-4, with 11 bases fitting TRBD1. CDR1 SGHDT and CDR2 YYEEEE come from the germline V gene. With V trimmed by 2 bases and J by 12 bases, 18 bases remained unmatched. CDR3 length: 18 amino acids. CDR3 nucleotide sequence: TGTGCCAGCAGCTTTTTGGGACAGGGGGTAGGTCCACAAGTAGAACTGTTTTTT. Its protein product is CASSFLGQGVGPQVELFF.

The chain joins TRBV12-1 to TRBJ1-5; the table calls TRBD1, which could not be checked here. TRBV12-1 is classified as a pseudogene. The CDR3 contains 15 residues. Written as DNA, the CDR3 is TGTGCCAGCAGCCTGACAGGGGGCGGCAATCAGCCCCAGCATTTT. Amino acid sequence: CASSLTGGGNQPQHF.

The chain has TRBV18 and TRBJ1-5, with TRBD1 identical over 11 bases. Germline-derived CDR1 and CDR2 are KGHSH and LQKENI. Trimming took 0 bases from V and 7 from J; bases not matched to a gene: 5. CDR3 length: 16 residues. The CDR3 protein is CASSPPPGQGGQPQHF. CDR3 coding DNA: TGTGCCAGCTCACCACCGCCGGGACAGGGGGGCCAGCCCCAGCATTTT. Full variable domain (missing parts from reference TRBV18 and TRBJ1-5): NAGVMQNPRHLVRRRGQEARLRCSPMKGHSHVYWYRQLPEEGLKFMVYLQKENIIDESGMPKERFSAEFPKEGPSILRIQQVVRGDSAAYFCASSPPPGQGGQPQHFGDGTRLSIL.

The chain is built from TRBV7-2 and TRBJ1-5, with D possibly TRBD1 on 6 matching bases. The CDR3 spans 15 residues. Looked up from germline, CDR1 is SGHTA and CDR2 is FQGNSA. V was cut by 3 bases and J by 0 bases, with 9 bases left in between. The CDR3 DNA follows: TGTGCCAGCAGCTTCCAGGGGTTTAGCAATCAGCCCCAGCATTTT. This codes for CASSFQGFSNQPQHF.

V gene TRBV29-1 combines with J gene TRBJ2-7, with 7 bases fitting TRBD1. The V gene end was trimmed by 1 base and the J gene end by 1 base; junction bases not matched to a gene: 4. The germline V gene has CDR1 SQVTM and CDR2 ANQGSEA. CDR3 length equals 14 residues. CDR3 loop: CSVEGTGHSYEQYF. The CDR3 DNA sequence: TGCAGCGTTGAAGGGACAGGTCATTCCTACGAGCAGTACTTC.

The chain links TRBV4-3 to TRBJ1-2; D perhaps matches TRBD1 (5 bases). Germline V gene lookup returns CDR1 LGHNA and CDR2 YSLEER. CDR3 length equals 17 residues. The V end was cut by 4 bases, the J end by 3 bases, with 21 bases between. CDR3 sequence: CASSPSTFGGIDYGYTF. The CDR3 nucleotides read TGCGCCAGCAGCCCTTCTACGTTTGGGGGTATCGACTATGGCTACACCTTC.

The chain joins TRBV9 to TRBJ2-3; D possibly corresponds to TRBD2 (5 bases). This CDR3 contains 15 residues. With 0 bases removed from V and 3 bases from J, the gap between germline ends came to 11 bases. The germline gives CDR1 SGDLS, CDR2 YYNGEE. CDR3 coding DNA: TGTGCCAGCAGCGTAGGTAGCACGGGAACAGATACGCAGTATTTT. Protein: CASSVGSTGTDTQYF.

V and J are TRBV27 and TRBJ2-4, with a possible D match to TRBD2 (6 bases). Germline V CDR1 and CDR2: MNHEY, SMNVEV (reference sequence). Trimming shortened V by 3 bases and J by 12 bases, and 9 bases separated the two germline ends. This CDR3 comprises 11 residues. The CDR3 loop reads CASSLGGYQYF. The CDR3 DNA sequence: TGTGCCAGCAGTTTGGGGGGATATCAGTACTTC.

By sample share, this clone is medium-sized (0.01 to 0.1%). CDR3 sequence: CASSLGMQAYQPQHF. The CDR3 DNA is TGTGCCAGCAGCTTGGGTATGCAGGCATATCAGCCCCAGCATTTT. V usage is TRBV5-6 and J usage is TRBJ1-5, with D uncertain. V lost 0 bases to trimming and J lost 5 bases, with 12 bases between them. Germline CDR1 SGHDT, CDR2 YYEEEE. The CDR3 extends over 15 amino acids.

As DNA, the CDR3 is TGTGCCAGCAGCTTAATGGGCTTACAGAACCGCTACAATGAGCAGTTCTTC. Encoded protein: CASSLMGLQNRYNEQFF. This chain connects TRBV7-2 to TRBJ2-1; D gene unclear. The CDR3 totals 17 residues. V dropped 2 bases and J dropped 3 bases, with 17 bases sitting between them. CDR1 is SGHTA, CDR2 FQGNSA, per germline.

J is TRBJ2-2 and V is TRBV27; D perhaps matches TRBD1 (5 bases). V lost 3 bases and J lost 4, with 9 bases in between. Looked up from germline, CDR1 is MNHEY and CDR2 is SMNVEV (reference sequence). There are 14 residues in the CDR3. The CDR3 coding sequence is TGTGCCAGCAGTTTGACGCAGGGCACCGGGGAGCTGTTTTTT. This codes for CASSLTQGTGELFF.

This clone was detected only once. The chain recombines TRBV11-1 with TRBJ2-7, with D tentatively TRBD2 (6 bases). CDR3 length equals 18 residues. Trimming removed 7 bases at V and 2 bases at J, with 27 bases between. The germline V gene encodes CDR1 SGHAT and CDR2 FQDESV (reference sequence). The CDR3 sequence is CASTPLRSGDFQAYEQYF. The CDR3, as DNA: TGTGCCAGCACCCCTTTGCGGTCGGGGGATTTTCAAGCCTACGAGCAGTACTTC.

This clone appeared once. The CDR3 sequence is CASSHGRSGAQHF. The CDR3 nucleotides read TGCGCCAGCAGCCACGGACGCTCGGGGGCCCAGCATTTT. The chain joins TRBV4-1 to TRBJ1-5, with a weak D call TRBD1 (5 bases). Germline lookup yields CDR1 MGHRA and CDR2 YSYEKL. This CDR3 has 13 amino acids. Trimming removed 3 bases from V and 11 bases from J, with 14 bases in between.

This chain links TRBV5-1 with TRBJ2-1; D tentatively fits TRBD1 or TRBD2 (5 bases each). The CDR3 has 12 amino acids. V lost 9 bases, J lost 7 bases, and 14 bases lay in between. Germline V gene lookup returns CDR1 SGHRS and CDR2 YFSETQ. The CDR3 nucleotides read TGCGCCACCCGGGACGGCCCAAATGAGCAGTTCTTC. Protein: CATRDGPNEQFF.

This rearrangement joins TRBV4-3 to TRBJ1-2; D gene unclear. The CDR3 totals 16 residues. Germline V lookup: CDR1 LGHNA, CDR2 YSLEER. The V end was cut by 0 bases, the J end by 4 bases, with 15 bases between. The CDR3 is CASSQDRGLPGYGYTF. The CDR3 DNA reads TGCGCCAGCAGCCAAGATCGAGGTTTGCCGGGCTATGGCTACACCTTC.

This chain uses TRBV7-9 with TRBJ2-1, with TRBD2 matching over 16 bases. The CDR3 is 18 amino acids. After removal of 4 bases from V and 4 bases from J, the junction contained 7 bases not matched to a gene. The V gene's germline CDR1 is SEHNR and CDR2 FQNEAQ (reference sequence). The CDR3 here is CASSSGLAGGLKYNEQFF. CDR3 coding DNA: TGTGCCAGCAGCTCGGGACTAGCGGGGGGGCTGAAATACAATGAGCAGTTCTTC.

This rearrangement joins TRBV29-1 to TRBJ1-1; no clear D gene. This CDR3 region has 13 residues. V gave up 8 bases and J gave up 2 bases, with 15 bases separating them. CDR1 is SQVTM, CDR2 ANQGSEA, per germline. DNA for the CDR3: TGCAGCACCGCCTCGGGATCCAACACTGAAGCTTTCTTT. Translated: CSTASGSNTEAFF.

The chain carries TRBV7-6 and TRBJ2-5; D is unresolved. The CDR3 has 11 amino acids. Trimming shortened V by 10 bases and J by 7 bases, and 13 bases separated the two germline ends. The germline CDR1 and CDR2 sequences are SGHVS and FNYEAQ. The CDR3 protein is CATSTVGTQYF. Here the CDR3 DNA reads TGTGCCACCTCGACCGTCGGGACCCAGTACTTC.

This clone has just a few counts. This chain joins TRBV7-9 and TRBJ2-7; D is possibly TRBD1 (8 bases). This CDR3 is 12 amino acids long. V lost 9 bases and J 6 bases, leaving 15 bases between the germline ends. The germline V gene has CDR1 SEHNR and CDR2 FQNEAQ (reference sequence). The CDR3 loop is CASDRGGSEQYF. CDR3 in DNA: TGTGCCAGTGACAGGGGAGGGTCCGAGCAGTACTTC.